The 21 T cell receptor beta chains presented below share a single source sample, sequenced in a study of blood T cell repertoires in COVID-19 (dated by TCRdb to 2018 to 2021). Library creation used the immunoSEQ multiplex PCR assay. In TCRdb, the immuneACCESS table is reduced to in-frame sequences with V and J assigned. These tables do not hold every clone; where another copy was compared, an unresolved V gene accounts for under half, and the others remain unexplained. In all, the sample holds around 370,000 clones, and around 90% of those were seen once. Around 6.3% of the sample comes from the top ten. The source material was peripheral blood. The receptors were gathered from a man between 18 and 35 years old with active or convalescent COVID-19.

The genes are TRBV2 and TRBJ1-6; no clear D. Germline V gene sequence: CDR1 SNHLY, CDR2 FYNNEI. V shed 6 bases and J shed 8 bases, with 14 bases lying between them. This CDR3 is built from 14 residues. DNA for the CDR3: TGTGCCAGCAGCCTCGGGTCCCTCGATTCACCCCTCCACTTT. This sequence encodes CASSLGSLDSPLHF.

The genes are TRBV12-3 or TRBV12-4 and TRBJ2-7; a weak D match, TRBD2 (6 bases). CDR3 length equals 13 residues. Trimming took 3 bases from V and 7 from J, leaving 13 bases between them. The CDR3 loop reads CASSLASGWEQYF. CDR3 bases: TGTGCCAGCAGTTTGGCCAGCGGGTGGGAGCAGTACTTC.

The V and J genes are TRBV19 and TRBJ1-2, with TRBD1 matching 8 bases. Germline V gene data show CDR1 as LNHDA and CDR2 as SQIVND (reference sequence). This CDR3 is 13 amino acids long. V dropped 7 bases and J dropped 4; count of bases not matched to a gene: 5. CDR3 sequence reads: CASTETGVYGYTF. The CDR3 region has the DNA TGTGCCAGTACCGAGACAGGGGTCTATGGCTACACCTTC.

This clone was counted once. The chain joins TRBV7-9 to TRBJ2-7; the match to TRBD2 covers 7 bases. V lost 4 bases to trimming and J lost 3 bases; unmatched junction nucleotides: 9. In germline, CDR1 is SEHNR, CDR2 FQNEAQ (reference sequence). The CDR3 loop spans 15 amino acids. CDR3 in amino acids: CASSSGRGRFYEQYF. The CDR3 bases are TGTGCCAGCAGCTCTGGGCGGGGGAGATTCTACGAGCAGTACTTC.

The chain combines TRBV6-2 or TRBV6-3 with TRBJ2-1; TRBD2 matches at 7 bases. The CDR3 has 15 amino acids. CDR1 MNHEY and CDR2 SVGEGT come from the germline V gene. V dropped 2 bases and J dropped 8; count of bases not matched to a gene: 9. CDR3 coding DNA: TGTGCCAGCAGTTACCTCGGGACTAAGGAGGATGAGCAGTTCTTC. Its protein product is CASSYLGTKEDEQFF.

CDR3 amino acids: CASSVEQGYYGYTF. The DNA for the CDR3 is TGTGCCAGCAGCGTAGAGCAGGGGTATTACGGCTACACCTTC. The chain joins TRBV9 to TRBJ1-2; D is perhaps TRBD1 (6 bases). This CDR3 has 14 residues. The V gene's germline CDR1 is SGDLS and CDR2 YYNGEE. With 0 bases removed from V and 8 bases from J, the gap between germline ends came to 14 bases. The whole variable domain, filled in from reference TRBV9 and TRBJ1-2, reads DSGVTQTPKHLITATGQRVTLRCSPRSGDLSVYWYQQSLDQGLQFLIQYYNGEERAKGNILERFSAQQFPDLHSELNLSSLELGDSALYFCASSVEQGYYGYTFGSGTRLTVV.

V and J are TRBV6-2 or TRBV6-3 and TRBJ2-2; D is unclear. V shed 3 bases and J shed 5 bases, with 10 bases lying between them. The CDR3 runs to 14 residues. Per the germline V gene, CDR1 is MNHEY and CDR2 is SVGEGT. The CDR3 DNA reads as TGTGCCAGCAGTTATCCGTTCGGTACCGGGGAGCTGTTTTTT. Residues: CASSYPFGTGELFF.

To note about this clone: Compared with germline, one end of the junction differs, possibly owing to a read error. The V gene is TRBV7-7, the J gene TRBJ1-3; D is ambiguous. From germline, CDR1 is SSHAT and CDR2 FNYEAQ (reference sequence). This CDR3 has 14 residues. The CDR3 region is CASSRSPGSDTIYF. The CDR3 nucleotides read TGTGCTAGCAGCCGATCCCCGGGGAGCGACACCATATATTTT.

The chain joins TRBV2 to TRBJ1-1; unclear D gene. Germline V gives CDR1 SNHLY, CDR2 FYNNEI. This CDR3 is built from 13 residues. Trimming took 6 bases from V and 4 from J, leaving 12 bases between them. CDR3 nucleotides: TGTGCCAGCAGAGGAGGTCTTGGCACTGAAGCTTTCTTT. It specifies CASRGGLGTEAFF. The variable domain in full, with the rest retrieved from reference TRBV2 and TRBJ1-1, is EPEVTQTPSHQVTQMGQEVILRCVPISNHLYFYWYRQILGQKVEFLVSFYNNEISEKSEIFDDQFSVERPDGSNFTLKIRSTKLEDSAMYFCASRGGLGTEAFFGQGTRLTVV.

The genes are TRBV4-3 and TRBJ2-3, with a possible D match to TRBD1 (5 bases). This CDR3 comprises 14 residues. With 1 base removed from V and 5 bases from J, the gap between germline ends came to 10 bases. CDR1 is LGHNA and CDR2 is YSLEER in the germline V gene. CDR3 sequence: CASSQGFGQDTQYF. The CDR3 DNA is TGCGCCAGCAGCCAAGGGTTCGGACAAGATACGCAGTATTTT.

The chain is built from TRBV7-3 and TRBJ1-5; D remains unclear. Trimming left V 6 bases short and J 3 bases short, with 27 bases between. Germline assignment: CDR1 SGHTA and CDR2 FQGTGA. The CDR3 consists of 19 residues. CDR3 bases: TGTGCCAGCAGTTCTATAGCGGATAGGGAATTTGGGGACAATCAGCCCCAGCATTTT. Its translation is CASSSIADREFGDNQPQHF.

The CDR3 region is CASSSRGFDYEQYF. DNA of the CDR3: TGTGCCAGCAGTTCCAGAGGATTTGACTACGAGCAGTACTTC. V and J are TRBV27 and TRBJ2-7; no firm D call. CDR1 is MNHEY and CDR2 is SMNVEV in the germline V gene (reference sequence). This CDR3 comprises 14 residues. Trimming pared 4 bases from V and 3 bases from J, leaving 13 bases between.

V usage is TRBV10-2 and J usage is TRBJ1-1; 7 bases fit TRBD1. The CDR3 consists of 13 residues. V shed 6 bases, J shed 4 bases, and the junction held 5 bases outside the gene matches. Germline V gene data show CDR1 as WSHSY and CDR2 as SAAADI. The CDR3 loop is CASSKTGTTEAFF. The CDR3 bases are TGCGCCAGCAGCAAGACAGGGACCACTGAAGCTTTCTTT.

The chain couples TRBV3-1 (or the pseudogene TRBV3-2) to TRBJ2-1; 9 bases agree with TRBD2. This CDR3 spans 16 amino acids. Germline lookup yields CDR1 LGHDT and CDR2 YNNKEL (reference sequence). V dropped 2 bases and J dropped 6; count of bases not matched to a gene: 8. The CDR3 DNA reads TGTGCCAGCAGCCAAAGGGGGACTAGCAGATTCAATGAGCAGTTCTTC. Translation: CASSQRGTSRFNEQFF.

J is TRBJ1-2 and V is TRBV18; D possibly corresponds to TRBD1 (6 bases). There are 14 residues in the CDR3. The germline V gene encodes CDR1 KGHSH and CDR2 LQKENI. The V end lost 4 bases, the J end lost 6 bases, and 15 bases lay between the germline ends. The CDR3 coding sequence is TGTGCCAGCTCACTCAACCGGGACACCGATGGCTACACCTTC. Protein sequence: CASSLNRDTDGYTF.

The count of this clone is one. The CDR3 reads CASTGLAAYYEQYF. The CDR3, as DNA: TGTGCCAGCACCGGACTAGCGGCCTACTACGAGCAGTACTTC. V usage is TRBV2 and J usage is TRBJ2-7; 10 bases are a match to TRBD2. Germline assignment: CDR1 SNHLY and CDR2 FYNNEI. There are 14 residues in the CDR3. J lost 3 bases, V lost 7 bases, and 6 bases had no gene match.

CDR3 protein: CASSSLSSYNEQFF. The CDR3 DNA reads as TGTGCCAGCAGTTCCCTGAGCTCCTACAATGAGCAGTTCTTC. This chain joins TRBV27 and TRBJ2-1; no clear D. The CDR3 runs to 14 residues. V lost 4 bases, J lost 0 bases, and 7 bases lay in between. The germline CDR1 and CDR2 sequences are MNHEY and SMNVEV (reference sequence).

The chain links TRBV12-5 to TRBJ1-2; D unresolved. CDR3 length: 16 residues. Trimming took off 1 base at V and 4 bases at J, with 16 bases between the two ends. Germline CDR1 LGHNT, CDR2 FRNRAP. The DNA for the CDR3 is TGTGCTAGTGGTTTGGGTAAGGGAATAGCGGCCTATGGCTACACCTTC. It translates to CASGLGKGIAAYGYTF.

The CDR3 nucleotides read TGTGCCAGCAGCCGTGATACAGGGTCGGGAGGCACTGAAGCTTTCTTT. This sequence encodes CASSRDTGSGGTEAFF. The chain is built from TRBV5-6 and TRBJ1-1; D may be TRBD1 (6 bases). V lost 4 bases and J lost 4, with 20 bases in between. CDR1 is SGHDT, CDR2 YYEEEE, per germline. CDR3 length: 16 residues.

This chain links TRBV10-3 with TRBJ1-6, with D unresolved. Germline CDR1 reads ENHRY; CDR2 reads SYGVKD. The CDR3 runs to 12 residues. V lost 6 bases and J 12 bases, leaving 12 bases between the germline ends. The CDR3 sequence is CAISQPGQPLHF. In DNA form, the CDR3 reads TGTGCCATCAGCCAACCAGGTCAACCCCTCCACTTT.

This sequence joins TRBV24-1 and TRBJ2-3; 11 positions match TRBD1. CDR3 length equals 13 residues. J was trimmed by 4 bases and V by 12 bases; bases with no gene match: 5. The germline V gene has CDR1 KGHDR and CDR2 SFDVKD. The CDR3 loop reads CASGQGASDTQYF. The CDR3 nucleotides are TGTGCCTCCGGACAGGGGGCGTCAGATACGCAGTATTTT.